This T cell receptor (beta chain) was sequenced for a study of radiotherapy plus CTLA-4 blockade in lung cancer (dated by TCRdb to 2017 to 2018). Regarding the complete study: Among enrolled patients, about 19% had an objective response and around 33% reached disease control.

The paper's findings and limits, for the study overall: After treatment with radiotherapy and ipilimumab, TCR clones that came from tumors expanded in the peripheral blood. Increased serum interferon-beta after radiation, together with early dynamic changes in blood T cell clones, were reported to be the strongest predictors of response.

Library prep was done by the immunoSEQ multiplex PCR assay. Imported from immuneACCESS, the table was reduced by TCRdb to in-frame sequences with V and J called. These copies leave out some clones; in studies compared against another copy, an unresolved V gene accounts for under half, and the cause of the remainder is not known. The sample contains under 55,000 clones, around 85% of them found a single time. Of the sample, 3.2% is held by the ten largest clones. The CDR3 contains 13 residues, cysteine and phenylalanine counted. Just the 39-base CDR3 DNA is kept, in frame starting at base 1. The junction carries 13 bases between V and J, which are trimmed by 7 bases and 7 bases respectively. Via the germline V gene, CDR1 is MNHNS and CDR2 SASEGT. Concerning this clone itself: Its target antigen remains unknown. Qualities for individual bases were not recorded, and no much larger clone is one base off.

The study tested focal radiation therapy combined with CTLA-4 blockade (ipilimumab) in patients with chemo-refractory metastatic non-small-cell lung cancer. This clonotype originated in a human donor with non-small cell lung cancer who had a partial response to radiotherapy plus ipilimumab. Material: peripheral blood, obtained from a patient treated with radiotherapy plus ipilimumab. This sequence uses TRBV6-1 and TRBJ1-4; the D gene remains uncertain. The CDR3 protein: CASKKRATEKLFF. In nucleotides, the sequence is TGTGCCAGCAAGAAGCGAGCTACTGAAAAACTGTTTTTT.